These 2 T cell receptor beta chains share one sample of origin, sequenced in a study of beta chain features in type 1 diabetes. TCRB transcripts that were expressed got sequenced, as all of the isolated RNA had been reverse transcribed. Generated by immunoSEQ multiplex PCR, the TCRdb table keeps only in-frame clones and is missing some. The sample has 280,000 or so clones, about 15% seen once. The study's findings and limits: Shorter TCRB CDR3s, moderately but significantly so, were found in Type 1 diabetes patients in all four CD4+ subsets.

The antigens for these receptors are not known. The material sequenced was naive CD4+ T cells from blood. These receptor sequences come from a man in his late teens or twenties with type 1 diabetes.

For the CDR3, the DNA is TGTGCCAGCAGGGGGAGGAGCCGAGGGGACTATGGCTACACCTTC. Its translation: CASRGRSRGDYGYTF. V usage is TRBV28 and J usage is TRBJ1-2; perhaps TRBD1 as D (5 bases). The CDR3 totals 15 residues. Germline CDR1 and CDR2: MDHEN and SYDVKM. V gave up 6 bases and J gave up 3 bases, with 17 bases separating them.

The CDR3 is CASRKTSGGHNEQFF. CDR3 coding DNA: TGCGCCAGCAGAAAGACTAGCGGGGGGCACAATGAGCAGTTCTTC. The rearrangement joins TRBV5-1 to TRBJ2-1, with 13 bases aligning to TRBD2. In germline, CDR1 is SGHRS, CDR2 YFSETQ. This CDR3 has 15 residues. V shed 5 bases and J 5 bases; nucleotides not matched to a gene: 4.